This T cell receptor beta chain was sequenced in a study of cytomegalovirus exposure and HLA in healthy donors. Study-wide results and limits: As confirmed in vitro, a few CMV-associated chains were specific for CMV antigens. The finding came from a later analysis; first-cohort TCR clusters tended to co-occur in the roughly 110 validation repertoires.

CDR1 and CDR2 from the germline V gene are MNHEY and SVGAGI. The CDR3 is 11 amino acids. V was pared by 5 bases and J by 6 bases, with 0 bases of the junction left unmatched. Of note for this clone: Its matching antigen is unknown. At the DNA level, this CDR3 is encoded by other sequences in the same sample as well.

Method: immunoSEQ multiplex PCR; TCRdb's copy keeps in-frame clones and lacks some. This sample has 130,000 to 150,000 clones, with 90% to 95% found just once. The sample taken for sequencing was PBMCs. V usage is TRBV6-5 and J usage is TRBJ1-2; TRBD1 aligns across 7 bases. This clonotype was obtained from a man in his late teens or twenties in good health and CMV-seronegative. The CDR3 region is CASSDRDGYTF. CDR3 coding DNA: TGTGCCAGCAGTGACAGGGATGGCTACACCTTC.